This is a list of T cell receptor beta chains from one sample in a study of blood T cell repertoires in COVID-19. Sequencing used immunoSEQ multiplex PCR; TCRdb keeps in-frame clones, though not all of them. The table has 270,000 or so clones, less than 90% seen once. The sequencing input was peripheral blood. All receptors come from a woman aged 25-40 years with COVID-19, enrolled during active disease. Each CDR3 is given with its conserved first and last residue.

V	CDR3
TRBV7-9	CAISGNRNFPNTEAFF
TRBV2	CASSEGQEGGQPQHF
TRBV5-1	CASGSGQPNEKLFF
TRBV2	CASRLAGGPYEQYF
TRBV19	CASSPTGSEAFF
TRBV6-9	CASSYSRQIRYEQYF
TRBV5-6	CASSHMLGDGYTF
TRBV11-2	CASSPGPGQAYEQYF
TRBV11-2	CASSSGTALAKNIQYF
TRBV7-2	CASSPRLAGGPYNEQFF
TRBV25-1	CASSVRGAQETQYF
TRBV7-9	CASSPIRSSGANVLTF
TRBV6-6	CASSLEAPSSGNTIYF
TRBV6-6	CASSSYRGLNYEQYF
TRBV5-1	CASSFQAGANVLTF
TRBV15	CATSDFGNTIYF
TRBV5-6	CASSLYSPNPEAFF
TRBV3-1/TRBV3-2	CASSQGLAGGGEQFF
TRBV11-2	CASSLDRGAGSGTGELFF
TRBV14	CASSQDGTVFSEQYF
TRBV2	CASRGLDTAISPLHF
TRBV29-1	CSVIDRGTEAFF
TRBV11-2	CASSSLRERVSGANVLTF
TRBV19	CASSIGGGTYEQYF
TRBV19	CASSPSGALLNNQPQHF
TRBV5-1	CASSLGAARSSYEQYF
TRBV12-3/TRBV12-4	CASSWRAGEQFF
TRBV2	CASRAPLAGGKPSTDTQYF
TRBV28	CASNRGIYYGYTF
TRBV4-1	CASSQVVGEAFF
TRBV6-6	CASTNQGTGIGEQYF
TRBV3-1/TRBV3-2	CASSQEAGLAYNSPLHF
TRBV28	CASGDYGSYNEQFF
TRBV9	CASSVTGYQETQYF
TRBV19	CASSISGAMGTQYF
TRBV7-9	CASSLANRGSGYTF
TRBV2	CASNGQGAGEAFF
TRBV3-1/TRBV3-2	CASSLQAFQRGRNEQFF
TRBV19	CASSIGVGGKRETQYF
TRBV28	CASTGGAGAHTGELFF
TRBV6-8	CASSKRVGPGQGFEKLFF
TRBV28	CASSLFGTGLNGYTF
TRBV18	CASSQDSSSTDTQYF
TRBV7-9	CASSFRTGGREQYF
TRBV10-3	CAISESIGSSYNEQFF
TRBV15	CATSRGLTVLMNTEAFF
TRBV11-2	CASSPLGGGNTEAFF
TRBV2	CASSNTGGAVYYGYTF
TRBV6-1	CASSEARGGGNYGYTF
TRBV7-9	CASSTYGRGQKVTEAFF
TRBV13	CASSLITGAANYGYTF
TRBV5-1	CASSLERPSTDTQYF
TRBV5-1	CASSLVGAGYGYTF